This T cell receptor (beta chain) was sequenced in a study of shared clonotypes between healthy human individuals. The CDR3 totals 16 residues. CDR1 is LNHNV and CDR2 is YYDKDF in the germline V gene (reference sequence). Trimming stripped 1 base from V and 0 bases from J, with 9 bases between. Libraries were prepared by immunoSEQ multiplex PCR; TCRdb keeps only in-frame clonotypes and omits some of them. Of over a million clones in the sample, 70% to 80% were seen once. Sequenced: memory CD4+ T cells sorted from blood. Subset noted: CD45RA-negative fraction. The rearrangement joins TRBV15 to TRBJ2-2; either TRBD1 or TRBD2 may supply D (6 bases each). The source of this sequence is a man aged 18 to 30 in good health. The chain's CDR3 is CATSRGRGTNTGELFF. In nucleotides, the CDR3 is TGTGCCACCAGCAGAGGGAGGGGGACGAACACCGGGGAGCTGTTTTTT.